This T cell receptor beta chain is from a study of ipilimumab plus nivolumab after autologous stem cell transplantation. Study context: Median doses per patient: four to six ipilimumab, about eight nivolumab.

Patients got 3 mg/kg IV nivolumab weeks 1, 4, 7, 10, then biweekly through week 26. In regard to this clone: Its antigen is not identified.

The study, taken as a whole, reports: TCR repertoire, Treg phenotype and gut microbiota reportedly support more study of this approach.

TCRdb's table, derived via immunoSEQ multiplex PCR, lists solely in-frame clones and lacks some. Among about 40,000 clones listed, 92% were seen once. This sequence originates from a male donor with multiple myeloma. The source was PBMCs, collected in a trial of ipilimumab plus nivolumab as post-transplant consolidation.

This CDR3 is CATTTGSSGNTIYF. CDR3 DNA: TGTGCCACAACGACAGGGAGCTCTGGAAACACCATATATTTT. The chain joins TRBV6-5 to TRBJ1-3, with 7 bases matching TRBD1. The CDR3 has 14 amino acids. Germline lookup yields CDR1 MNHEY and CDR2 SVGAGI. V was clipped by 10 bases and J by 0 bases; unmatched bases: 6.